This T cell receptor beta chain was identified in a study of T cells in localized non-small cell lung cancer. The study's findings and limits: Uninvolved adjacent lung showed the highest T cell clonality, exceeding tumor. Blood T cell density predicted longer survival; adjacent-lung clonality, shorter. Detection in adjacent lung was observed for a median around 50 of the top 100 tumor clones. Heterogeneity remains possible, as sequencing covered one tumor region only.

TCRdb keeps only in-frame clones here, not all; method: immunoSEQ multiplex PCR. The table has some 29,000 clones, around 90% seen once. The germline V gene has CDR1 SGHTA and CDR2 FQGNSA. The CDR3 consists of 13 residues. V lost 8 bases to trimming and J lost 6 bases; unmatched junction nucleotides: 9. Notes on this clone: Its antigen is currently unknown.

The sequencing here drew on peripheral blood, taken before any cancer treatment. The receptor's source is a male donor at least 60 years old with stage I lung adenocarcinoma. The chain links TRBV7-2 to TRBJ2-7, with 8 bases that match TRBD1. In DNA form, the CDR3 reads TGTGCCAGCTGGGACGGACAGGGCAGCGAGCAGTACTTC. Translating it yields CASWDGQGSEQYF.